These T cell receptor beta chains were read from a single sample in a study of T cells in narcolepsy. Only in-frame clones appear in the TCRdb table, and some are missing; sequencing was by immunoSEQ multiplex PCR. The repertoire holds approximately 20,000 clones, with approximately 90% as singletons. Material for sequencing was CD45RA- memory CD4+ T cells from PBMCs. These receptors all stem from a human donor with narcolepsy. The CDR3 runs from the conserved cysteine through the conserved F or W. D genes are given only for firm matches. For some rows the clone size is stated as once, few or many, or as a class when expanded; others skip it.

v_gene,d_gene,j_gene,abundance,len,CDR3nt,CDR3aa
TRBV5-1,TRBD1,TRBJ1-1,.,16,TGCGCCAGCAGTAAGGAACCGACAGGGAGGAACACTGAAGCTTTCTTT,CASSKEPTGRNTEAFF
TRBV6-6,.,TRBJ2-4,once,12,TGTGCCAGCAGTCAGGACGGAAACATTCAGTACTTC,CASSQDGNIQYF
TRBV19,.,TRBJ2-1,.,15,TGTGCCAGTAGTCCCGGACTTGCCCTAGGGAATGAGCAGTTCTTC,CASSPGLALGNEQFF
TRBV5-1,TRBD2,TRBJ2-3,.,14,TGCGCCAGCAGCACCAGGGAGGGGACAGATACGCAGTATTTT,CASSTREGTDTQYF
TRBV2,TRBD1,TRBJ1-2,.,13,TGTGCCAGCAGTTTCGGGACAGGGAGGGGCTACACCTTC,CASSFGTGRGYTF
TRBV18,.,TRBJ1-5,.,17,TGTGCCAGCTCACCCTTTGCTGGAGCTGCTAGCAATCAGCCCCAGCATTTT,CASSPFAGAASNQPQHF
TRBV7-3,.,TRBJ1-1,.,13,TGTGCCAGCAGCCCCCAGGGGAACACTGAAGCTTTCTTT,CASSPQGNTEAFF
TRBV5-1,TRBD1,TRBJ1-3,.,14,TGCGCCAGCAGCTCCCAGGGGGGCGGAAACACCATATATTTT,CASSSQGGGNTIYF
TRBV19,.,TRBJ1-1,.,14,TGTGCCAGTAAGGTAGACCTGATGAACACTGAAGCTTTCTTT,CASKVDLMNTEAFF
TRBV2,.,TRBJ2-1,.,14,TGTGCCAGCGCCGAACTAGTTCCCGACAATGAGCAGTTCTTC,CASAELVPDNEQFF
TRBV21-1,.,TRBJ2-3,few,16,TGTGCCAGCAGCAAGCCGGGACAGGGGACCACAGATACGCAGTATTTT,CASSKPGQGTTDTQYF
TRBV2,.,TRBJ1-5,.,12,TGTGCCAGCAACACGGCCAATCAGCCCCAGCATTTT,CASNTANQPQHF
TRBV6-5,.,TRBJ1-2,.,15,TGTGCCAGCAGGCTGTACCCCGACGGTAACTATGGCTACACCTTC,CASRLYPDGNYGYTF
TRBV6-5,TRBD2,TRBJ2-3,.,14,TGTGCCAGCAAGAAGCGGGAGCAGGCAGATACGCAGTATTTT,CASKKREQADTQYF
TRBV2,.,TRBJ1-4,.,15,TGTGCCAGCAGTGTCGGAAACAGGGATGAGGTAAAACTGTTTTTT,CASSVGNRDEVKLFF
TRBV5-1,TRBD1,TRBJ2-3,.,14,TGCGCCAGCAGCCCCGGACAGGGTACAGATACGCAGTATTTT,CASSPGQGTDTQYF
TRBV9,.,TRBJ2-3,.,13,TGTGCCAGCAGCGTCCAGGGCTCGGATACGCAGTATTTT,CASSVQGSDTQYF
TRBV10-2,.,TRBJ2-1,.,13,TGCGCCAGCAAAGATCTGAGATTCAATGAGCAGTTCTTC,CASKDLRFNEQFF
TRBV5-5,TRBD2,TRBJ2-1,.,15,TGTGCCAGCAGCCCCCTGAGCGGGAGGAGCAATGAGCAGTTCTTC,CASSPLSGRSNEQFF
TRBV9,.,TRBJ1-3,.,16,TGTGCCAGCAGCGTATACGGGCCAGGGGTTGGAAACACCATATATTTT,CASSVYGPGVGNTIYF
TRBV4-3,.,TRBJ2-3,.,13,TGCGCCAGCAGCCAAGAGGTTGCAGATACGCAGTATTTT,CASSQEVADTQYF
TRBV7-2,.,TRBJ1-1,.,13,TGTGCCAGCAGCGCGACCAGGATCACTGAAGCTTTCTTT,CASSATRITEAFF
TRBV6-4,.,TRBJ2-6,.,16,TGTGCCCATGATCCAGGGGGGTACTCTGGGGCCAACGTCCTGACTTTC,CAHDPGGYSGANVLTF
TRBV6-1,.,TRBJ1-1,once,14,TGTGCCAGCAATTTAAGGGTTTTGAACACTGAAGCTTTCTTT,CASNLRVLNTEAFF
TRBV5-1,.,TRBJ1-1,once,13,TGCGCCAGCACCCCCACAGGGTGGACTGAAGCTTTCTTT,CASTPTGWTEAFF
TRBV11-3,.,TRBJ2-1,once,16,TGTGCCAGCAGCCCACGGGACCCCGCACGGTACAATGAGCAGTTCTTC,CASSPRDPARYNEQFF
TRBV30,.,TRBJ1-2,.,13,TGTGCCTGGAGAGTAGGGAGTGGGAGCGGCTACACCTTC,CAWRVGSGSGYTF
TRBV4-3,.,TRBJ2-2,few,15,TGCGCCAGCAGCCAAGATAGTAGGGGAACCGGGGAGCTGTTTTTT,CASSQDSRGTGELFF
TRBV5-8,TRBD2,TRBJ2-1,.,17,TGTGCCAGCAGCCCAACCCTAACTAGCGGGAGTTCGTATGAGCAGTTCTTC,CASSPTLTSGSSYEQFF
TRBV28,.,TRBJ2-7,.,14,TGTGCCAGCAGGGGGAATGCTGTCCGGGACTGGCAGTACTTC,CASRGNAVRDWQYF
TRBV5-1,TRBD2,TRBJ2-3,.,17,TGCGCCAGCAGCCTGGGACTAGCGGCGACGCGCACAGATACGCAGTATTTT,CASSLGLAATRTDTQYF
TRBV30,.,TRBJ1-2,.,16,TGTGCCTGGAGTGCAGGGGAACCGGGACACGGCTATGGCTACACCTTC,CAWSAGEPGHGYGYTF
TRBV5-1,TRBD1,TRBJ2-1,.,17,TGCGCCAGCAGCTCGGGACAGGGTCGTTGGGATTACAATGAGCAGTTCTTC,CASSSGQGRWDYNEQFF
TRBV6-1,TRBD2,TRBJ2-1,few,15,TGTGCCAGCAGTGAAGGGCTAGCGGGGACGAATGAGCAGTTCTTC,CASSEGLAGTNEQFF
TRBV6-5,.,TRBJ2-4,.,14,TGTGCCAGCAGTTCCACCAGAGGGGCGTACATTCAGTACTTC,CASSSTRGAYIQYF
TRBV2,.,TRBJ1-2,.,13,TGTGCCAGCAGCGCGTATGGACAGTATGGCTACACCTTC,CASSAYGQYGYTF
TRBV28,TRBD2,TRBJ2-7,.,14,TGTGCCAGCAGCCAATGGACTAGCGGAGGCGAGCAGTACTTC,CASSQWTSGGEQYF
TRBV10-3,.,TRBJ2-7,.,13,TGTGCCAGTACGCTTATAGACAGTTACGAGCAGTACTTC,CASTLIDSYEQYF
TRBV4-1,.,TRBJ1-5,.,14,TGCGCCAGCAGCCAAGGGGAAGGCATCCAGCCCCAGCATTTT,CASSQGEGIQPQHF
TRBV10-3,.,TRBJ1-4,.,14,TGTGCCATCAGTATGAGCTCCTCGGGTGAAAAACTGTTTTTT,CAISMSSSGEKLFF
TRBV19,.,TRBJ1-4,few,13,TGTGCCAGTATGTTTGGCGGATCCGAAAAACTGTTTTTT,CASMFGGSEKLFF
TRBV5-1,.,TRBJ2-3,.,14,TGCGCCAGCAGCTTGGTTACAGTTACAGATACGCAGTATTTT,CASSLVTVTDTQYF
TRBV30,TRBD1,TRBJ1-3,.,15,TGTGCCTGGAAGGGGGACAGCTACTCTGGAAACACCATATATTTT,CAWKGDSYSGNTIYF
TRBV6-1,TRBD2,TRBJ2-1,.,15,TGTGCCAGCAGTGAATGGCTAGCGGGAGTCGGTGAGCAGTTCTTC,CASSEWLAGVGEQFF
TRBV6-4,TRBD1,TRBJ2-1,.,13,TGTGCCAGCAGACGGACAGGGGAGGATGAGCAGTTCTTC,CASRRTGEDEQFF
TRBV29-1,TRBD2,TRBJ2-2,.,14,TGCAGCGTTGGACTAGCGGGGGGCACCGGGGAGCTGTTTTTT,CSVGLAGGTGELFF
TRBV27,.,TRBJ2-7,.,15,TGTGCCAGCAGGGGGACCGACGCGAGCTCCTACGAGCAGTACTTC,CASRGTDASSYEQYF
TRBV5-1,TRBD1,TRBJ1-4,.,14,TGCGCCAGCAGCGCGGGACAGGTTAATGAAAAACTGTTTTTT,CASSAGQVNEKLFF
TRBV7-2,.,TRBJ2-5,.,16,TGTGCCAGCAGCTTAGCGACCAGCCGGTACCAAGAGACCCAGTACTTC,CASSLATSRYQETQYF
TRBV6-1,.,TRBJ2-7,.,15,TGTGCCAGCAGTGGACGGGAGAGGATTACCTACGAGCAGTACTTC,CASSGRERITYEQYF
TRBV2,.,TRBJ2-7,once,13,TGTGCCAGCTTTAGGGAAACCTCCTACGAGCAGTACTTC,CASFRETSYEQYF
TRBV4-1,TRBD2,TRBJ2-2,.,21,TGCGCCAGCAGCCAAAGGGGGGGCTCCCCGGGACTAGCGGGAGACACCGGGGAGCTGTTTTTT,CASSQRGGSPGLAGDTGELFF